This T cell receptor (beta chain) was profiled in a study of PD-1 blockade in classical Hodgkin lymphoma. Relapses following autologous stem cell transplantation were seen in all patients, with brentuximab vedotin exposure varying. General study findings and limits: Only CD4+ TCR diversity, not CD8+, had risen significantly by C4D1. Reports described newly diagnosed patients as having lower baseline TCR diversity than healthy donors. Complete responders had baseline diversity similar to newly diagnosed patients.

Losses at the gene ends were 3 bases for V and 2 bases for J; bases not matched to a gene: 8. CDR1 and CDR2 from the germline V gene are MDHEN and SYDVKM. This CDR3 region has 16 residues. As to this clone: Its antigen remains unknown.

Using immunoSEQ multiplex PCR, the repertoire was profiled, and TCRdb retains in-frame clones only, with some absent. Of approximately 13,000 clones in the sample, around 80% are singletons; the top ten hold roughly 22%. The TCR comes from a human donor with classical Hodgkin lymphoma. V and J are TRBV28 and TRBJ2-7; 9 bases map to TRBD1. The sample was peripheral blood mononuclear cells (PBMCs), taken at baseline. In nucleotides, the CDR3 is TGTGCCAGCAGTTTTTGGCCCGGGACAGGGACCTACGAGCAGTACTTC. It is translated as CASSFWPGTGTYEQYF.